The T cell receptor (beta chain) under discussion was sequenced for a study of metastatic and nonmetastatic thyroid tumors. About the research overall: Peripheral blood and tumor or nodule samples from malignant and benign thyroid patients were compared. Broader study findings: The reported finding was significantly higher TCR beta diversity in malignant thyroid tumors relative to benign nodules, in blood and tumor.

As processed by the authors: The distant-metastasis classifier for papillary thyroid cancer was built from CDR3 differences across clinicopathological groups. MiXCR re-clonotyped the PCR reads for TCRdb. TCRdb's processing, not the authors', yielded these V and J calls. This table has under 20,000 clones, 26% appearing once. Each patient came to thyroid surgery without any prior treatment (of any kind). Germline CDR1 and CDR2: MNHEY and SVGEGT. The CDR3 loop spans 14 amino acids. V was clipped by 1 base and J by 6 bases, with 10 bases between them. This clone was seen many times. The antigen is unknown. This may stem from a read error, because a much larger clone lies one nucleotide away.

The receptor was isolated from a female donor with papillary thyroid cancer or a benign thyroid nodule (not recorded which). Some clones in this sample may be carry-over from other donors' samples. The sample comprised tumor tissue. The gene calls are TRBV6-2 or TRBV6-3 and TRBJ2-1; D not resolved. CDR3 loop: CASSYFGPRNEQFF. The CDR3 DNA reads as TGTGCCAGCAGTTACTTCGGACCCCGCAATGAGCAGTTCTTC.